The T cell receptor (beta chain) under discussion was sequenced for a study of shared T cell receptors in the human thymus (dated by TCRdb to the early 2020s). Context from the whole study: The study investigated the way shared, self-reactive T-cell receptor alpha chains are produced in the human thymus.

Trimming at the junction amounts to 2 bases on V and 0 bases on J, and the germline ends lie 14 bases apart. According to the germline V gene (reference sequence), CDR1 reads SEHNR and CDR2 reads FQNEAQ. The CDR3, from cysteine to phenylalanine, totals 18 residues. The only DNA kept is the CDR3, 54 bases in frame from the first base. Library method: the immunoSEQ multiplex PCR assay. Entries here come from immuneACCESS through TCRdb and include only in-frame sequences with V and J called. Some clones fail to appear in such tables; in the studies checked, an unresolved V gene covers under half of the shortfall, and the cause of the remainder is unknown. This sample comprises roughly 410,000 clones, roughly 94% of them detected only once. The ten largest clones capture roughly 0.02% of the sample. Remarks on this clone: Its antigen target is currently unknown. Base qualities are not recorded, but no much larger clone differs from it by a single base.

The chain is assembled from TRBV7-9 and TRBJ2-6, with a weak D call of TRBD1 (6 bases match). The sequence was collected from a human donor. The sample was thymocytes. DNA sequence: TGTGCCAGCAGCTTAAACGGGACAACATTCTCTGGGGCCAACGTCCTGACTTTC. It encodes CASSLNGTTFSGANVLTF. The full variable domain, with segments outside the CDR3 supplied by the reference TRBV7-9 and TRBJ2-6 proteins, appears as DTGVSQNPRHKITKRGQNVTFRCDPISEHNRLYWYRQTLGQGPEFLTYFQNEAQLEKSRLLSDRFSAERPKGSFSTLEIQRTEQGDSAMYLCASSLNGTTFSGANVLTFGAGSRLTVL.